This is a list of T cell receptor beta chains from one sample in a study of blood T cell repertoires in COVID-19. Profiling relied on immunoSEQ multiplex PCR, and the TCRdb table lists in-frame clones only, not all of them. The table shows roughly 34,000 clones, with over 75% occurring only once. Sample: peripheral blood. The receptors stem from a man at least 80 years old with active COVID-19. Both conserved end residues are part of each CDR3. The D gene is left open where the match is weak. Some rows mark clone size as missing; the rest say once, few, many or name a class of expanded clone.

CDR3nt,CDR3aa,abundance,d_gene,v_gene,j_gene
TGTGCCAGCAGTCCCTCGTACAGGGGGCCAACTAATGAAAAACTGTTTTTT,CASSPSYRGPTNEKLFF,NA,TRBD1,TRBV6-6,TRBJ1-4
TGCGCCAGCAGCCAAGAAGGGTCGGGGTCGGGGGTAGCTTTCTTT,CASSQEGSGSGVAFF,NA,NA,TRBV4-1,TRBJ1-1
TGTGCCAGCAGCCAATACCCAGGCTCCTATGGCTACACCTTC,CASSQYPGSYGYTF,NA,NA,TRBV3-1/TRBV3-2,TRBJ1-2
TGTGCCACCAGTGATTCCCCCCTAGCGGGCTGGGCGAGGGGTACGCAGTATTTT,CATSDSPLAGWARGTQYF,few,TRBD2,TRBV24-1,TRBJ2-3
TGTGCCATCAGTGAGAATAGAGGGCCTGGGGCCAACGTCCTGACTTTC,CAISENRGPGANVLTF,NA,NA,TRBV10-3,TRBJ2-6
TGCAGCGCCTGGGGGGGAGGAAAGGTGGGAGAGACCCAGTACTTC,CSAWGGGKVGETQYF,NA,TRBD2,TRBV29-1,TRBJ2-5
TGTGCCAGCAGACTTGGGACAGGGGGTAATGAAAAACTGTTTTTT,CASRLGTGGNEKLFF,NA,TRBD1,TRBV7-9,TRBJ1-4
TGCGCCAGCATCCTGACTCCCGAGCCCCAGCATTTT,CASILTPEPQHF,NA,NA,TRBV10-1,TRBJ1-5
TGTGCCAGCAACGCGGGACAAGAGACCCAGTACTTC,CASNAGQETQYF,NA,NA,TRBV11-3,TRBJ2-5
TGTGCCAGGAGGACAGCTCTCGAGCAGTACTTC,CARRTALEQYF,NA,NA,TRBV7-2,TRBJ2-7
TGTGCCAGCAGCCTAGGGGGGGGAATAGGACCCTCGGATACGCAGTATTTT,CASSLGGGIGPSDTQYF,NA,NA,TRBV2,TRBJ2-3
TGTGCCAGCAGTTTTTGGGAGCGGACTGAAGCTTTCTTT,CASSFWERTEAFF,NA,NA,TRBV28,TRBJ1-1
TGTGCCAGCTCGGGCCAGGGGGCGCTGCCCGGGGAGCTGTTTTTT,CASSGQGALPGELFF,NA,TRBD1,TRBV7-6,TRBJ2-2
TGCGCCAGCAGCTGGGACAGGGAAAGTTTGTACTTC,CASSWDRESLYF,NA,TRBD1,TRBV5-1,TRBJ2-7
TGTGCCAGCAGCCCCCAGAAGAATTACGGTGGAGTCTATGGCTACACCTTC,CASSPQKNYGGVYGYTF,NA,NA,TRBV5-6,TRBJ1-2
TGTGCCAGCAGCTTGACAGGGACAGGGGCCTCCTACGAGCAGTACTTC,CASSLTGTGASYEQYF,NA,TRBD1,TRBV5-5,TRBJ2-7
TGTGCCAGCAGTTTTTCAGGGTACACTGAAGCTTTCTTT,CASSFSGYTEAFF,NA,NA,TRBV12-3/TRBV12-4,TRBJ1-1
TGTGCCAGCAGTTTAGCGGAGAAGAACACCGGGGAGCTGTTTTTT,CASSLAEKNTGELFF,NA,NA,TRBV5-4,TRBJ2-2
TGTGCCAGCAGCCGACCGAGTCTAGGGACATTTTTTCCAGATACGCAGTATTTT,CASSRPSLGTFFPDTQYF,NA,NA,TRBV9,TRBJ2-3
TGTGCCAGCAGCTTAGAGGGGGCCTACGAGCAGTACTTC,CASSLEGAYEQYF,NA,NA,TRBV7-2,TRBJ2-7
TGTGCCAGCAGCTTAGACCGGACTAGCGGGGGGCTAGAGACCCAGTACTTC,CASSLDRTSGGLETQYF,once,TRBD2,TRBV7-9,TRBJ2-5
TGTGCCAGCAGCCGCAGACTAGCGGGGGGGGTCAGCTCCTACAATGAGCAGTTCTTC,CASSRRLAGGVSSYNEQFF,NA,TRBD2,TRBV3-1/TRBV3-2,TRBJ2-1
TGTGCCAGCAGTTTATACAGGGTGAACACTGAAGCTTTCTTT,CASSLYRVNTEAFF,once,NA,TRBV27,TRBJ1-1
TGTGCCAGCTCACCCGGGGGAGGGGCCTACGAGCAGTACTTC,CASSPGGGAYEQYF,NA,TRBD2,TRBV18,TRBJ2-7
TGTGCCAGCAGCCAAGATTATTGGACAGGTATTAACTATGGCTACACCTTC,CASSQDYWTGINYGYTF,few,TRBD1,TRBV3-1/TRBV3-2,TRBJ1-2
TGTGCCAGCAGTTTAGGGGGCGTCGGTGAAAAACTGTTTTTT,CASSLGGVGEKLFF,few,TRBD1,TRBV6-5,TRBJ1-4
TGTGCCAGCAGCCCAGGGGGTTCTGAAGCTTTCTTT,CASSPGGSEAFF,NA,TRBD1,TRBV2,TRBJ1-1
TGTGCCAGCAGTGCAAGGTGGGGCAGAGCAGATACGCAGTATTTT,CASSARWGRADTQYF,NA,NA,TRBV7-2,TRBJ2-3
TGTGCCAGCAGCCGGTCCCGGGGAAAAAAATACGAGCAGTACTTC,CASSRSRGKKYEQYF,NA,NA,TRBV21-1,TRBJ2-7
TGTGCCAGCAGCCAAGGCCAGGGAGAGACCCAGTACTTC,CASSQGQGETQYF,NA,NA,TRBV3-1/TRBV3-2,TRBJ2-5
TGTGCCAGTTCTCAGGTTGTCGGGGAGCTGTTTTTT,CASSQVVGELFF,NA,NA,TRBV19,TRBJ2-2
TGTGCCAGCAGCCCACCGGGGGTCGGAGCCAACGTCCTGACTTTC,CASSPPGVGANVLTF,NA,NA,TRBV11-2,TRBJ2-6
TGCGCCAGCAGCTTAGCGGGGGCGAACACCGGGGAGCTGTTTTTT,CASSLAGANTGELFF,NA,TRBD2,TRBV5-1,TRBJ2-2
TGTGCCAGCAGTCACATCAGAGACAGTAGCAACGAGCAGTACTTC,CASSHIRDSSNEQYF,few,NA,TRBV6-4,TRBJ2-7
TGTGCCAGTACCCCCTTGGGACAGGCGTCCGGGGAGCTGTTTTTT,CASTPLGQASGELFF,NA,TRBD1,TRBV19,TRBJ2-2
TGTGCCAGCAGTGGAGACAGGATTTCGGGTGAAGCTTTCTTT,CASSGDRISGEAFF,NA,NA,TRBV2,TRBJ1-1
TGTGCCAGCAGCCTACGACTAGCGGGGCCCGATACGCAGTATTTT,CASSLRLAGPDTQYF,NA,TRBD2,TRBV3-1/TRBV3-2,TRBJ2-3
TGTGCCAGCAGTTTGGAGGGGATAAGTGCTGAAGCTTTCTTT,CASSLEGISAEAFF,NA,NA,TRBV2,TRBJ1-1
TGTGCCAGTAGTAAACGGGGAGCGGGCCCAGAGACCCAGTACTTC,CASSKRGAGPETQYF,NA,NA,TRBV19,TRBJ2-5
TGTGCCAGCAGCCCGGCGGGGGTACTTTTGGTTACGCAGTATTTT,CASSPAGVLLVTQYF,NA,TRBD2,TRBV6-2/TRBV6-3,TRBJ2-3
TGTGCCATCAGTGCTCGAAGTTTAGATTCACCCCTCCACTTT,CAISARSLDSPLHF,NA,NA,TRBV10-3,TRBJ1-6
TGTGCCAGTAGTTCGAGGTTTGACACTGAAGCTTTCTTT,CASSSRFDTEAFF,NA,NA,TRBV19,TRBJ1-1
TGTGCCAGCATATCAGCCTCAGGGGAATTGTTCTTC,CASISASGELFF,once,NA,TRBV6-5,TRBJ2-1
TGTGCCAGCAGCTCGGGACAGGGAACCGGGGAGCTGTTTTTT,CASSSGQGTGELFF,NA,TRBD1,TRBV7-3,TRBJ2-2
TGCAGCGTTGGACAGGGCGAGCAGTTCTTC,CSVGQGEQFF,NA,TRBD1,TRBV29-1,TRBJ2-1